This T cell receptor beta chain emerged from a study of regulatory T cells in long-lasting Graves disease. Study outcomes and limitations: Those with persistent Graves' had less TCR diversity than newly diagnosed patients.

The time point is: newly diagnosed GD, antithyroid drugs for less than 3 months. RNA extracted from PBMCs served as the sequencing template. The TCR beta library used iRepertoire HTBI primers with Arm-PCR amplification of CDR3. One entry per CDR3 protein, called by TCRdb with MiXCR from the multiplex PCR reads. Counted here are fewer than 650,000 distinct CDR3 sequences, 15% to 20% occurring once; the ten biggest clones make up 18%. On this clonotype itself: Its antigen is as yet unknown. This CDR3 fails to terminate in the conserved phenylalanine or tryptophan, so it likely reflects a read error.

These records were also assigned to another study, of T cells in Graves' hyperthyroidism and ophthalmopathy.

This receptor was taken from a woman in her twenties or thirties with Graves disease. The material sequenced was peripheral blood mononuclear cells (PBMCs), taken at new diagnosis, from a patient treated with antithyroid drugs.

CDR3 coding DNA: TGTGCCAGCAGCTTAGCAGGGGTCAATTCACCCCTCCACCTT. Translation gives CASSLAGVNSPLHL. The chain uses TRBV7-8 and TRBJ1-6, with a tentative D call TRBD1 (5 bases). With 0 bases removed from V and 7 bases from J, the gap between germline ends came to 7 bases. The V gene's germline CDR1 is SGHVS and CDR2 FQNEAQ. The CDR3 contains 14 residues.